These 20 T cell receptor beta chains originate from one sample sequenced in a study of control samples from healthy donors and cancer patients. Data came from immunoSEQ multiplex PCR; TCRdb stores just in-frame clones and leaves some out. The table shows 25,000 to 30,000 clones, with approximately 85% occurring only once. The specimen sequenced was PBMCs. The receptors were sampled from a woman aged 60-75 years with head and neck cancer.

The rearrangement joins TRBV2 to TRBJ1-6; 8 bases agree with TRBD1. The V gene's germline CDR1 is SNHLY and CDR2 FYNNEI. This CDR3 comprises 15 residues. J gave up 9 bases and V 7 bases, and 11 bases lay outside the gene matches. The CDR3 region has the DNA TGTGCCAGCACAGGGACAGGCCTTATGGGTTCACCCCTCCACTTT. Translated: CASTGTGLMGSPLHF.

The V and J genes are TRBV4-1 and TRBJ2-7, with 11 bases lining up with TRBD1. Germline-derived CDR1 and CDR2 are MGHRA and YSYEKL. The trim removed 2 bases at V and 1 base at J, leaving 4 bases unmatched. The length of the CDR3 is 16 residues. The CDR3 sequence is CASSQPGTGGSYEQYF. For the CDR3, the DNA is TGCGCCAGCAGCCAACCCGGGACAGGGGGATCCTACGAGCAGTACTTC.

This chain uses TRBV19 with TRBJ2-1; 14 bases fit TRBD2. CDR3 length: 18 residues. With 5 bases clipped from V and 6 bases from J, the junction kept 12 bases outside the gene matches. CDR1 and CDR2 (germline): LNHDA, SQIVND (reference sequence). The CDR3 loop reads CASSSPGLAGEGANEQFF. The CDR3 DNA follows: TGTGCCAGTAGTTCTCCGGGACTAGCGGGAGAAGGGGCCAATGAGCAGTTCTTC.

Regarding this clone: Mismatch with germline at one junction end may stem from a read error. This chain connects TRBV4-2 to TRBJ2-3, with 12 positions matching TRBD2. This CDR3 comprises 15 residues. The germline V gene encodes CDR1 LGHNA and CDR2 YNFKEQ. The CDR3 reads CVSSPRLAGVDTQYF. CDR3 bases: TGTGTCAGCAGCCCGAGACTAGCGGGAGTAGATACGCAGTATTTT.

The CDR3 DNA is TGCAGCGTTTCTAGCGGAGATACGCAGTATTTT. Translating it yields CSVSSGDTQYF. This rearrangement joins TRBV29-1 to TRBJ2-3, with TRBD2 identical over 7 bases. The CDR3 runs 11 residues. J gave up 5 bases and V 5 bases, and 1 base lay outside the gene matches. Germline CDR1 SQVTM, CDR2 ANQGSEA.

This clone showed up just a few times. The genes are TRBV9 and TRBJ1-6, with D unresolved. CDR1 and CDR2 from the germline V gene are SGDLS and YYNGEE. This CDR3 contains 14 residues. The V and J ends lost 0 bases and 10 bases respectively, with 11 bases between them. CDR3 sequence: CASSVAGFGSPLHF. CDR3 DNA sequence: TGTGCCAGCAGCGTAGCCGGGTTCGGATCACCCCTCCACTTT.

This clone appeared a single time. V is TRBV19 and J is TRBJ1-3; D unresolved. V was shortened by 3 bases and J by 0 bases, with 12 bases between the two germline ends. The CDR3 sequence is 16 residues long. Germline V gives CDR1 LNHDA, CDR2 SQIVND (reference sequence). In DNA form, the CDR3 reads TGTGCCAGTAGTATCGGAGGGTTTTACTCTGGAAACACCATATATTTT. As protein: CASSIGGFYSGNTIYF.

The rearrangement joins TRBV7-2 to TRBJ2-3, with D uncertain. This CDR3 is built from 15 residues. Germline values: CDR1 SGHTA, CDR2 FQGNSA. Trimming took off 6 bases at V and 1 base at J, with 14 bases between the two ends. The CDR3 nucleotides read TGTGCCAGCAGTTCCCCCGCCCGTGGCACAGATACGCAGTATTTT. Protein sequence: CASSSPARGTDTQYF.

In its sample, this clone is medium-sized. This chain uses TRBV19 with TRBJ2-1; no clear D gene. Germline CDR1 LNHDA, CDR2 SQIVND (reference sequence). This CDR3 has 15 amino acids. V lost 7 bases to trimming and J lost 11 bases, with 24 bases between them. CDR3 in amino acids: CASTLDEANNGKQFF. The CDR3, as DNA: TGTGCCAGTACCTTGGACGAAGCTAATAATGGGAAGCAGTTCTTC.

The CDR3 DNA follows: TGCGCCAGCAGTCCCCCAGCCAACGTCCTGACTTTC. Translation gives CASSPPANVLTF. The chain joins TRBV4-1 to TRBJ2-6; D is ambiguous. The CDR3 runs to 12 residues. Germline V gene sequence: CDR1 MGHRA, CDR2 YSYEKL. Deletions cut 6 bases from V and 7 bases from J, with 7 bases between.

This clone was seen more than once but under ten times. The CDR3 is CASSTTGNTEAFF. The CDR3 bases are TGTGCCAGCAGCACTACAGGTAACACTGAAGCTTTCTTT. The J gene is TRBJ1-1, the V gene TRBV21-1; the D call of TRBD1 is as the table states it, not checked on the DNA. TRBV21-1 is a pseudogene locus. The CDR3 is 13 residues long.

This sequence joins TRBV27 and TRBJ1-2, with D uncertain. Germline-derived CDR1 and CDR2 are MNHEY and SMNVEV (reference sequence). The CDR3 loop spans 13 amino acids. Trimming cost V 2 bases and J 8 bases, with 12 bases left between them. This CDR3 reads CASSLGSPGGYTF. The CDR3 nucleotides read TGTGCCAGCAGTTTAGGCAGTCCGGGCGGCTACACCTTC.

This clone was observed once. This chain's CDR3 is CASSGYSGGNQPQHF. The CDR3 DNA reads as TGTGCCAGCAGCGGGTATTCGGGGGGCAATCAGCCCCAGCATTTT. The chain combines TRBV5-5 with TRBJ1-5, with D perhaps matching TRBD1 (5 bases). Trimming took 4 bases from V and 2 from J, leaving 13 bases between them. The CDR3 sequence is 15 residues long. The germline gives CDR1 SGHKS, CDR2 YYEKEE (reference sequence).

This chain uses TRBV7-6 with TRBJ1-1; D is undetermined. In germline, CDR1 is SGHVS, CDR2 FNYEAQ. Trimming took 1 base from V and 0 from J, leaving 9 bases between them. The CDR3 is 15 amino acids. The CDR3 nucleotides are TGTGCCAGCAGCTTAGGCCACGGCATGAACACTGAAGCTTTCTTT. This sequence encodes CASSLGHGMNTEAFF.

The genes are TRBV7-9 and TRBJ2-2, with D hard to call. The germline V gene has CDR1 SEHNR and CDR2 FQNEAQ (reference sequence). This CDR3 comprises 12 residues. The V and J ends lost 5 bases and 4 bases respectively, with 5 bases between them. The CDR3 reads CASSPITGELFF. The CDR3, as DNA: TGTGCCAGCAGCCCGATCACCGGGGAGCTGTTTTTT. The complete variable domain, with remaining parts taken from reference TRBV7-9 and TRBJ2-2, reads DTGVSQNPRHKITKRGQNVTFRCDPISEHNRLYWYRQTLGQGPEFLTYFQNEAQLEKSRLLSDRFSAERPKGSFSTLEIQRTEQGDSAMYLCASSPITGELFFGEGSRLTVL.

This clone was observed once. The chain carries TRBV9 and TRBJ1-1, with TRBD1 matching over 8 bases. After removal of 0 bases from V and 1 base from J, the junction contained 11 bases not matched to a gene. The CDR3 loop spans 18 amino acids. From germline, CDR1 is SGDLS and CDR2 YYNGEE. In nucleotides, the CDR3 is TGTGCCAGCAGCGTAGCCGTACTTGCCGGGACAGGGAACACTGAAGCTTTCTTT. This gives the protein CASSVAVLAGTGNTEAFF.

The V and J genes are TRBV5-6 and TRBJ2-5; TRBD1 agrees at 8 bases. Germline CDR1 reads SGHDT; CDR2 reads YYEEEE. V was pared by 2 bases and J by 5 bases, with 14 bases of the junction left unmatched. The CDR3 totals 17 residues. CDR3 residues: CASSFTGQGDLWETQYF. The DNA for the CDR3 is TGTGCCAGCAGCTTCACCGGACAGGGCGATTTGTGGGAGACCCAGTACTTC.

The genes are TRBV30 and TRBJ1-2; no firm D call. The CDR3 loop spans 13 amino acids. Trimming pared 3 bases from V and 3 bases from J, leaving 11 bases between. CDR1 is GTSNPN, CDR2 SVGIG, per germline (reference sequence). The CDR3 sequence is CAWSYERYYGYTF. Here the CDR3 DNA reads TGTGCCTGGAGCTACGAGCGGTACTATGGCTACACCTTC.

The count of this clone is one. The chain has TRBV12-3 or TRBV12-4 and TRBJ1-1; D is uncertain. The CDR3 consists of 11 residues. Trimming took 3 bases from V and 11 from J, leaving 10 bases between them. The CDR3 loop is CASSFIGVAFF. As DNA, the CDR3 is TGTGCCAGCAGTTTTATTGGTGTGGCTTTCTTT.

In nucleotides, the CDR3 is TGTGCCAGCAGCTTAGATATGGTCCCGACCAATGAGCAGTTCTTC. Its translation: CASSLDMVPTNEQFF. The V call is TRBV13, the J call TRBJ2-1, with D uncertain. V was pared by 1 base and J by 6 bases, with 13 bases between. The CDR3 totals 15 residues. Germline CDR1 PRHDT, CDR2 FYEKMQ (reference sequence).